This TCR beta chain was recorded in a study of T-cell memory formation after mild COVID-19. In this sample, this clonotype turned up a few times. Its specificity is unknown. Germline CDR1 reads SGHTA; CDR2 reads FQGTGA. V lost 5 bases to trimming and J lost 5 bases, with 12 bases between them. The CDR3 spans 13 residues. Study-wide results and limits: Pre-infection memory held some responding clones, suggesting pre-existing cross-reactive T cells responded. The CD4+ clones that contracted clustered mainly within CM and EM, and the CD8+ clones concentrated in EMRA.

TCRdb re-analysed the 5' RACE reads in MiXCR, keeping a single row per CDR3 protein. This sample yields around 300,000 distinct CDR3 sequences, of which roughly 8% are seen a single time; 22% belongs to the top ten. This sequence was found in a man younger than 30 who had mild COVID-19 (a few samples of this study predate the infection). Cell type and time point are not known. Sequencing input: PBMCs or a T cell subset sorted from them (not recorded which). The chain recombines TRBV7-3 with TRBJ2-5; D remains ambiguous. CDR3 in DNA: TGTGCCAGCAGCCCGGCGGCCCGGGAGACCCAGTACTTC. Its protein product is CASSPAARETQYF. Combining the CDR3 with reference TRBV7-3 and TRBJ2-5 gives the whole variable domain GAGVSQTPSNKVTEKGKYVELRCDPISGHTALYWYRQSLGQGPEFLIYFQGTGAADDSGLPNDRFFAVRPEGSVSTLKIQRTERGDSAVYLCASSPAARETQYFGPGTRLLVL.